This TCR beta chain was captured in a study of T-cell reconstitution after alpha-beta-depleted transplantation in children. The TCRbeta library was prepared with unique molecular identifiers. TCRdb independently ran MiXCR on the PCR reads; one entry per CDR3 protein. Here the sample spans a few hundred thousand distinct CDR3 sequences, around 25% being singletons. Trimming shortened V by 7 bases and J by 5 bases, and 20 bases separated the two germline ends. The CDR3 loop spans 15 amino acids. Germline V gene lookup returns CDR1 SGHTA and CDR2 FQGNSA. A note on this clonotype: The antigen remains unidentified.

Findings and limits, study-wide: There were reportedly several hundred expanded graft clones from which alpha-beta T cells came about two months after transplant. Some patients owed their high day-60 TCRbeta diversity to surviving recipient T cells and thymic progenitors. From newly produced T cells came most of the T-cell counts and diversity one year after transplant.

The sequence was collected from a girl aged 2 to 10 with Fanconi anemia, due to receive a stem cell transplant. This chain uses TRBV7-2 with TRBJ2-5; D may match TRBD1 or TRBD2 (5 bases each). The sequencing used PBMCs, collected before TCRalphabeta/CD19-depleted stem cell transplant. CDR3: CASTYGTTEWETQYF. The DNA of the CDR3 is TGTGCCAGCACCTACGGGACCACCGAGTGGGAGACCCAGTACTTC.